The 25 T cell receptor beta chains below all came from one sample that was sequenced in a study of monozygotic twins with cystic fibrosis. Libraries were prepared by immunoSEQ multiplex PCR; TCRdb keeps only in-frame clonotypes and omits some of them. Found here are around 33,000 clones, about 87% of them singletons; the top ten hold 1.5% to 2%. Sequenced sample: blood. These TCRs come from a girl under 10 years old with cystic fibrosis.

The chain couples TRBV7-9 to TRBJ2-5; 9 nucleotides line up with TRBD2. CDR1 is SEHNR, CDR2 FQNEAQ, per germline (reference sequence). Trimming took 1 base from V and 6 from J; bases not matched to a gene: 6. CDR3 length: 15 amino acids. In DNA form, the CDR3 reads TGTGCCAGCAGCTTAGACGGCGGGGGGGCCCAGACCCAGTACTTC. This translates into CASSLDGGGAQTQYF.

The V gene is TRBV27, the J gene TRBJ2-1; TRBD2 matches 10 bases. This CDR3 is 17 amino acids long. Germline CDR1 is MNHEY and CDR2 is SMNVEV (reference sequence). V shed 4 bases and J 6 bases; nucleotides not matched to a gene: 12. CDR3 sequence: CASSSYPSGGWGNEQFF. In nucleotides, the CDR3 is TGTGCCAGCAGTTCCTACCCTAGCGGGGGATGGGGCAATGAGCAGTTCTTC.

The chain has TRBV4-3 and TRBJ2-7; D is unresolved. The V and J ends lost 1 base and 2 bases respectively, with 9 bases between them. Germline V gives CDR1 LGHNA, CDR2 YSLEER. The CDR3 contains 14 residues. The CDR3 loop reads CASSQGTSPYEQYF. CDR3 sequence (DNA): TGCGCCAGCAGCCAAGGGACGTCCCCCTACGAGCAGTACTTC.

This chain connects TRBV5-1 to TRBJ2-6; no firm D call. V gave up 0 bases and J gave up 0 bases, with 10 bases separating them. This CDR3 comprises 17 residues. Per the germline V gene, CDR1 is SGHRS and CDR2 is YFSETQ. The CDR3 region has the DNA TGCGCCAGCAGCTTGGTGCCGGCGATCTCTGGGGCCAACGTCCTGACTTTC. Translated: CASSLVPAISGANVLTF.

This clone was seen once. V usage is TRBV5-4 and J usage is TRBJ2-7; unclear D gene. CDR1 is SGHNT, CDR2 YYREEE, per germline (reference sequence). There are 15 residues in the CDR3. Trimming pared 1 base from V and 5 bases from J, leaving 16 bases between. Here the CDR3 DNA reads TGTGCCAGCAGCTTGAGTCCTCGGTTTCTCCACGAGCAGTACTTC. It yields the protein CASSLSPRFLHEQYF.

The chain links TRBV9 to TRBJ2-2, with TRBD2 matching over 12 bases. Per germline, CDR1 SGDLS and CDR2 YYNGEE. This CDR3 is built from 16 residues. Unmatched junction bases numbered 5, after V lost 6 bases and J lost 2 bases. This CDR3 reads CASKNGLAGNTGELFF. CDR3 coding DNA: TGTGCCAGCAAGAATGGACTAGCGGGAAACACCGGGGAGCTGTTTTTT.

The chain joins TRBV5-1 to TRBJ2-3; 8 bases fit TRBD2. The CDR3 extends over 21 amino acids. The germline V gene has CDR1 SGHRS and CDR2 YFSETQ. The V gene end was trimmed by 4 bases and the J gene end by 0 bases; junction bases not matched to a gene: 22. In DNA form, the CDR3 reads TGCGCCAGCAGCAAGGAGATGAGTAGCGGGGCAGACCTAATCAGCACAGATACGCAGTATTTT. Translated: CASSKEMSSGADLISTDTQYF.

This clone was recorded a few times. The CDR3 DNA reads as TGTGCCACCAGCAGACCGGGTAAAGGGTTCACCGGGGAGCTGTTTTTT. This translates into CATSRPGKGFTGELFF. The J gene is TRBJ2-2, the V gene TRBV15; no definite D call. V lost 2 bases and J 4 bases, leaving 14 bases between the germline ends. This CDR3 spans 16 amino acids. Per the germline V gene, CDR1 is LNHNV and CDR2 is YYDKDF (reference sequence).

The rearrangement joins TRBV27 to TRBJ2-1; 7 nucleotides align to TRBD2. The CDR3 spans 14 residues. The ends lost 4 bases at V and 9 bases at J; junction bases unmatched: 9. Germline V gene lookup returns CDR1 MNHEY and CDR2 SMNVEV (reference sequence). The CDR3 is CASSWGTTSGEQFF. The CDR3 DNA follows: TGTGCCAGCAGTTGGGGGACTACCTCGGGTGAGCAGTTCTTC.

The chain joins TRBV7-2 to TRBJ2-7, with 7 nucleotides matching TRBD2. Unmatched junction bases numbered 7, after V lost 5 bases and J lost 3 bases. Per the germline V gene, CDR1 is SGHTA and CDR2 is FQGNSA. CDR3 size: 14 residues. This CDR3 reads CASSPWGGSYEQYF. The CDR3 DNA sequence: TGTGCCAGCAGCCCTTGGGGGGGGAGCTACGAGCAGTACTTC.

The chain is built from TRBV19 and TRBJ2-1; D is unclear. This CDR3 has 13 residues. CDR1 and CDR2 (germline): LNHDA, SQIVND (reference sequence). V dropped 6 bases and J dropped 8 bases, with 14 bases sitting between them. The CDR3 is CASSPRAAHEQFF. The DNA of the CDR3 is TGTGCCAGTAGCCCACGGGCGGCCCATGAGCAGTTCTTC.

The chain is built from TRBV7-2 and TRBJ2-3; D might be TRBD2 (6 bases). V dropped 7 bases and J dropped 6 bases, with 14 bases sitting between them. CDR1 and CDR2 (germline): SGHTA, FQGNSA. This CDR3 has 13 residues. The CDR3 spells CASTTSGPDTQYF. CDR3 DNA: TGTGCCAGCACCACGAGCGGGCCGGATACGCAGTATTTT.

This clone was observed a single time. This chain uses TRBV5-1 with TRBJ2-3; TRBD1 might be the D (6 bases). V was clipped by 2 bases and J by 12 bases, with 13 bases between them. This CDR3 region has 12 residues. Per germline, CDR1 SGHRS and CDR2 YFSETQ. CDR3 loop: CASSFLTGYQYF. CDR3 nucleotide sequence: TGCGCCAGCAGCTTTCTGACAGGATACCAGTATTTT.

This chain links TRBV5-1 with TRBJ2-7; no clear D gene. CDR3 length: 13 residues. V shed 1 base and J shed 2 bases, with 7 bases lying between them. The germline CDR1 and CDR2 sequences are SGHRS and YFSETQ. Here the CDR3 reads CASSLPAPYEQYF. The CDR3 DNA is TGCGCCAGCAGCTTGCCAGCCCCCTACGAGCAGTACTTC. The full variable domain, in which reference TRBV5-1 and TRBJ2-7 provide the parts outside the CDR3, is KAGVTQTPRYLIKTRGQQVTLSCSPISGHRSVSWYQQTPGQGLQFLFEYFSETQRNKGNFPGRFSGRQFSNSRSEMNVSTLELGDSALYLCASSLPAPYEQYFGPGTRLTVT.

In its sample, this clone was seen once. The chain combines TRBV20-1 with TRBJ2-7; D not certain. The V end lost 6 bases, the J end lost 6 bases, and 12 bases lay between the germline ends. Looked up from germline, CDR1 is DFQATT and CDR2 is SNEGSKA (reference sequence). The CDR3 totals 11 residues. CDR3 protein: CSAYGSTEQYF. The CDR3, as DNA: TGCAGTGCCTACGGCTCTACCGAGCAGTACTTC.

This chain connects TRBV7-9 to TRBJ2-7; D is unclear. The CDR3 loop spans 12 amino acids. Germline-derived CDR1 and CDR2 are SEHNR and FQNEAQ (reference sequence). Trimming removed 1 base from V and 4 bases from J, with 5 bases in between. CDR3 loop: CASSLGQYEQYF. In nucleotides, the CDR3 is TGTGCCAGCAGCTTAGGGCAATACGAGCAGTACTTC.

This clone appeared once. This chain uses TRBV23-1 with TRBJ1-2; tentatively, D is TRBD1 (6 bases). TRBV23-1 is designated an ORF whose function remains uncertain. V was shortened by 0 bases and J by 6 bases, with 17 bases between the two germline ends. There are 16 residues in the CDR3. This CDR3 reads CASSQSPTGIVHGYTF. The CDR3 DNA reads as TGCGCCAGCAGTCAATCTCCGACAGGAATAGTGCATGGCTACACCTTC.

This clone appeared once. The chain couples TRBV29-1 to TRBJ2-5; TRBD2 is a possible D gene (5 bases). V lost 5 bases and J 3 bases, leaving 7 bases between the germline ends. The CDR3 is made up of 11 amino acids. CDR1 is SQVTM and CDR2 is ANQGSEA in the germline V gene. The DNA for the CDR3 is TGCAGCGTTAAGACTAAAGAGACCCAGTACTTC. Its translation is CSVKTKETQYF.

V usage is TRBV7-2 and J usage is TRBJ2-3, with D possibly being TRBD1 (5 bases). The CDR3 contains 13 residues. V lost 3 bases, J lost 4 bases, and 8 bases lay in between. Per germline, CDR1 SGHTA and CDR2 FQGNSA. The CDR3 here is CASSFRAADTQYF. The CDR3 coding sequence is TGTGCCAGCAGCTTCAGGGCCGCAGATACGCAGTATTTT.

The rearrangement links TRBV6-5 to TRBJ1-6, with D tentatively TRBD1 (6 bases). Germline V gives CDR1 MNHEY, CDR2 SVGAGI. Between the trimmed V and J ends, which lost 6 bases and 9 bases, there was a span of 18 bases. The CDR3 loop spans 15 amino acids. CDR3 in amino acids: CASRSADTGSSPLHF. The CDR3 bases are TGTGCCAGCAGGTCGGCCGATACAGGGAGTTCACCCCTCCACTTT.

This clone has only one observation. The chain joins TRBV29-1 to TRBJ1-2, with D perhaps TRBD1 (6 bases). The CDR3 is 15 amino acids. V gave up 0 bases and J gave up 2 bases, with 13 bases separating them. CDR1 is SQVTM, CDR2 ANQGSEA, per germline. In DNA, the CDR3 is TGCAGCGTTGAAGATGTGGACAGTCCCAACTATGGCTACACCTTC. Residues: CSVEDVDSPNYGYTF.

The gene calls are TRBV9 and TRBJ2-2; D is ambiguous. The CDR3 spans 13 residues. CDR1 is SGDLS and CDR2 is YYNGEE in the germline V gene. The V gene lost 1 base and the J gene lost 5 bases, with 6 bases spanning the gap. CDR3: CASSVSTTGELFF. For the CDR3, the DNA is TGTGCCAGCAGCGTATCAACGACCGGGGAGCTGTTTTTT.

A remark on this clone: At one end, the junction sequence differs from germline, possibly due to a read error. The chain carries TRBV18 and TRBJ2-5; 8 bases are a match to TRBD2. The CDR3 extends over 13 amino acids. CDR1 and CDR2 from the germline V gene are KGHSH and LQKENI. Written as DNA, the CDR3 is TGTGCCAGCTCACCAGGACTAGCAGAGACCCAGCACTTC. It translates to CASSPGLAETQHF.

The J gene is TRBJ2-7, the V gene TRBV6-6; D may be TRBD2 (6 bases). The CDR3 has 15 residues. V lost 6 bases to trimming and J lost 3 bases, with 18 bases between them. Germline V gene data show CDR1 as MNHNY and CDR2 as SVGAGI (reference sequence). The CDR3 spells CASRRDGTRHYEQYF. The CDR3, as DNA: TGTGCCAGCAGGCGGGACGGGACTCGACACTACGAGCAGTACTTC.

This rearrangement joins TRBV6-6 to TRBJ1-2; D not certain. Germline assignment: CDR1 MNHNY and CDR2 SVGAGI (reference sequence). V lost 0 bases and J 3 bases, leaving 8 bases between the germline ends. The CDR3 runs to 14 residues. CDR3 amino acids: CASSYSEEYYGYTF. Here the CDR3 DNA reads TGTGCCAGCAGTTACTCGGAAGAGTACTATGGCTACACCTTC.